These 15 T cell receptor beta chains were sequenced from one sample in a study of blood T cell repertoires in COVID-19 (dated by TCRdb to about 2020). Library generation was performed with the immunoSEQ multiplex PCR assay. The immuneACCESS repertoire file appears here via TCRdb, limited to in-frame rearrangements. These files lack a portion of the clones; in checked studies, under half of the deficit traces to unresolved V genes, and the cause of the others is not known. The sample table shows fewer than 200,000 clones, and roughly 86% are seen once. The ten largest clones add up to roughly 1.4% of the sample. Sample: peripheral blood. The receptors here all came from a woman aged 50 to 65 with acute or convalescent COVID-19.

This clone has only one observation. This rearrangement joins TRBV6-2 or TRBV6-3 to TRBJ2-1; possible D gene TRBD1, 6 bases. This CDR3 contains 14 residues. Germline CDR1 and CDR2: MNHEY and SVGEGT. V lost 6 bases to trimming and J lost 7 bases, with 16 bases between them. The CDR3 bases are TGTGCCAGCAGCAACGGCCTAACAGGGAATGAGCAGTTCTTC. Translation: CASSNGLTGNEQFF.

The chain is built from TRBV2 and TRBJ2-5, with D possibly being TRBD2 (6 bases). The CDR3 extends over 15 amino acids. Looked up from germline, CDR1 is SNHLY and CDR2 is FYNNEI. V lost 2 bases, J lost 5 bases, and 15 bases lay in between. CDR3 in amino acids: CASSEIGLGGETQYF. In nucleotides, the CDR3 is TGTGCCAGCAGTGAAATAGGTCTTGGGGGGGAGACCCAGTACTTC.

The chain recombines TRBV9 with TRBJ1-4, with D perhaps matching TRBD1 (6 bases). CDR3 length equals 14 residues. V lost 0 bases and J lost 7, with 10 bases in between. Germline V gene sequence: CDR1 SGDLS, CDR2 YYNGEE. The CDR3 sequence is CASSVGGHGEKLFF. In DNA form, the CDR3 reads TGTGCCAGCAGCGTAGGGGGGCACGGTGAAAAACTGTTTTTT.

This clone appeared a single time. The chain is built from TRBV7-9 and TRBJ2-7; D is uncertain. This CDR3 is 13 amino acids long. The V gene's germline CDR1 is SEHNR and CDR2 FQNEAQ (reference sequence). The V end lost 1 base, the J end lost 6 bases, and 10 bases lay between the germline ends. CDR3 amino acids: CASSLGEGGEQYF. The CDR3 DNA reads TGTGCCAGCAGCTTAGGTGAAGGCGGCGAGCAGTACTTC. Drawing the rest from reference TRBV7-9 and TRBJ2-7, the complete variable domain is DTGVSQNPRHKITKRGQNVTFRCDPISEHNRLYWYRQTLGQGPEFLTYFQNEAQLEKSRLLSDRFSAERPKGSFSTLEIQRTEQGDSAMYLCASSLGEGGEQYFGPGTRLTVT.

The chain recombines TRBV5-1 with TRBJ1-1; 7 bases map to TRBD1. Germline loops: CDR1 SGHRS, CDR2 YFSETQ. The CDR3 is 14 amino acids. With V trimmed by 4 bases and J by 7 bases, 10 bases remained unmatched. The CDR3 nucleotides read TGCGCCAGCAGCGCGCGCCCACAGGGGTATGAAGCTTTCTTT. Translation: CASSARPQGYEAFF.

The chain combines TRBV29-1 with TRBJ1-1, with D unclear. Germline CDR1 reads SQVTM; CDR2 reads ANQGSEA. The CDR3 runs to 12 residues. As DNA, the CDR3 is TGCACCATTGCGGGGTCGAACACTGAAGCTTTCTTT. This encodes CTIAGSNTEAFF.

The chain recombines TRBV6-5 with TRBJ2-7; D gene uncertain. The CDR3 covers 15 residues. The V end was cut by 0 bases, the J end by 4 bases, with 13 bases between. Looked up from germline, CDR1 is MNHEY and CDR2 is SVGAGI. This CDR3 is CASSYSAGRRYEQYF. The CDR3 DNA follows: TGTGCCAGCAGTTACTCGGCAGGCCGAAGGTACGAGCAGTACTTC.

The V call is TRBV19, the J call TRBJ1-1; D not certain. V dropped 6 bases and J dropped 3 bases, with 14 bases sitting between them. The CDR3 length is 14 residues. Germline V CDR1 and CDR2: LNHDA, SQIVND (reference sequence). The CDR3 DNA follows: TGTGCCAGTAGGGGCTCGGGGAGTTACACTGAAGCTTTCTTT. As protein: CASRGSGSYTEAFF. The variable domain in full, completed from reference TRBV19 and TRBJ1-1, reads DGGITQSPKYLFRKEGQNVTLSCEQNLNHDAMYWYRQDPGQGLRLIYYSQIVNDFQKGDIAEGYSVSREKKESFPLTVTSAQKNPTAFYLCASRGSGSYTEAFFGQGTRLTVV.

V and J are TRBV7-9 and TRBJ1-2; D is perhaps TRBD1 (6 bases). This CDR3 spans 16 amino acids. Germline V CDR1 and CDR2: SEHNR, FQNEAQ (reference sequence). Trimming shortened V by 5 bases and J by 8 bases, and 24 bases separated the two germline ends. This CDR3 reads CASSPFSAGTSKGYTF. The CDR3 nucleotides are TGTGCCAGCAGCCCTTTTTCCGCCGGGACATCCAAGGGCTACACCTTC.

The chain combines TRBV27 with TRBJ2-3; 12 bases line up with TRBD1. CDR3 length: 20 amino acids. V was pared by 5 bases and J by 5 bases, with 20 bases of the junction left unmatched. Per the germline V gene, CDR1 is MNHEY and CDR2 is SMNVEV (reference sequence). The CDR3 reads CASSINRGTGGFFFGDTQYF. Written as DNA, the CDR3 is TGTGCCAGCAGTATAAACCGCGGGACAGGGGGCTTTTTCTTTGGAGATACGCAGTATTTT.

V is TRBV15 and J is TRBJ2-4; 7 bases line up with TRBD2. Germline V gene data show CDR1 as LNHNV and CDR2 as YYDKDF (reference sequence). The J segment lost 13 bases and the V segment lost 0 bases, leaving 15 bases of the junction unmatched. The CDR3 has 16 amino acids. The DNA of the CDR3 is TGTGCCACCAGCAGAGATCGCGGGAGACAGTCCAGAGGGCAGTACTTC. It is translated as CATSRDRGRQSRGQYF.

The chain is built from TRBV20-1 and TRBJ2-1; the match to TRBD2 covers 8 bases. V was pared by 3 bases and J by 3 bases, with 1 base of the junction left unmatched. The CDR3 is 13 amino acids. Germline V CDR1 and CDR2: DFQATT, SNEGSKA (reference sequence). The CDR3 is CSASTSGYNEQFF. In DNA, the CDR3 is TGCAGTGCTAGTACTAGCGGCTACAATGAGCAGTTCTTC.

J is TRBJ1-1 and V is TRBV10-2, with 8 positions matching TRBD1. V was pared by 4 bases and J by 9 bases, with 4 bases of the junction left unmatched. Germline V gene data show CDR1 as WSHSY and CDR2 as SAAADI. The CDR3 extends over 12 amino acids. CDR3 coding DNA: TGCGCCAGCAGTGGAAGACAGGGGAAAGCTTTCTTT. This encodes CASSGRQGKAFF.

This clone occurred a few times. The J gene is TRBJ2-5, the V gene TRBV7-2, with D perhaps TRBD2 (6 bases). Trimming removed 3 bases from V and 4 bases from J, with 9 bases in between. The CDR3 is 13 residues long. The germline V gene has CDR1 SGHTA and CDR2 FQGNSA. CDR3 residues: CASSLWEVETQYF. The DNA for the CDR3 is TGTGCCAGCAGCTTGTGGGAGGTAGAGACCCAGTACTTC. Full variable domain (remainder filled in from reference TRBV7-2 and TRBJ2-5): GAGVSQSPSNKVTEKGKDVELRCDPISGHTALYWYRQSLGQGLEFLIYFQGNSAPDKSGLPSDRFSAERTGGSVSTLTIQRTQQEDSAVYLCASSLWEVETQYFGPGTRLLVL.

The chain carries TRBV19 and TRBJ1-2; tentatively, D is TRBD1 (6 bases). This CDR3 is built from 13 residues. Germline CDR1 and CDR2: LNHDA and SQIVND (reference sequence). The V end was cut by 8 bases, the J end by 6 bases, with 16 bases between. CDR3 coding DNA: TGTGCCAGTGTCCTGTCGACAGGTGATGGCTACACCTTC. Its translation: CASVLSTGDGYTF.